The 30 T cell receptor beta chains presented below share a single source sample, sequenced in a study of shared clonotypes between healthy human individuals. Data came from immunoSEQ multiplex PCR; TCRdb stores just in-frame clones and leaves some out. The table has some 2,500,000 clones, roughly 93% seen once. Sequenced input: naive CD4+ T cells from PBMCs. Stated subset: CD45RA+ positively selected. The receptors here all came from a man aged 18-30 years in good health. Some clones in this sample may be carry-over from other donors' samples.

J is TRBJ2-5 and V is TRBV19, with a possible D match to TRBD2 (6 bases). The V gene lost 5 bases and the J gene lost 2 bases, with 15 bases spanning the gap. This CDR3 contains 15 residues. Germline V gene sequence: CDR1 LNHDA, CDR2 SQIVND (reference sequence). The CDR3 loop is CASSDVGGLQETQYF. CDR3 bases: TGTGCCAGTAGTGATGTGGGAGGCCTACAAGAGACCCAGTACTTC.

V and J are TRBV6-5 and TRBJ1-3; TRBD1 might be the D (6 bases). V was pared by 7 bases and J by 3 bases, with 16 bases between. The CDR3 runs to 15 residues. Germline CDR1 and CDR2: MNHEY and SVGAGI. The CDR3 sequence: CASTPGVPLGNTIYF. The CDR3 nucleotides are TGTGCCAGCACCCCAGGGGTCCCCCTTGGAAACACCATATATTTT.

The V and J genes are TRBV11-3 and TRBJ2-1; no firm D call. The CDR3 loop spans 12 amino acids. The V and J ends lost 1 base and 10 bases respectively, with 8 bases between them. Germline CDR1 reads SGHNT; CDR2 reads YENEEA. Here the CDR3 reads CASSLVSREQFF. The CDR3, as DNA: TGTGCCAGCAGCTTAGTTTCTAGGGAGCAGTTCTTC.

This clone has more than one count but fewer than ten. Other DNA sequences in the sample encode the same CDR3. The rearrangement joins TRBV28 to TRBJ1-5; D gene ambiguous. The CDR3 has 13 amino acids. Looked up from germline, CDR1 is MDHEN and CDR2 is SYDVKM. V was trimmed by 3 bases and J by 2 bases, leaving 5 bases between them. The CDR3 DNA is TGTGCCAGCAGTTTCCTGGGCAATCAGCCCCAGCATTTT. It encodes CASSFLGNQPQHF.

The V call is TRBV5-1, the J call TRBJ1-6, with D unresolved. Deletions cut 4 bases from V and 10 bases from J, with 9 bases between. Germline CDR1 SGHRS, CDR2 YFSETQ. The CDR3 is made up of 12 amino acids. The CDR3 loop is CASSPGESPLHF. CDR3 DNA: TGCGCCAGCAGCCCCGGTGAATCACCCCTCCACTTT.

The rearrangement links TRBV6-5 to TRBJ2-5; the match to TRBD2 covers 8 bases. Germline CDR1 MNHEY, CDR2 SVGAGI. The CDR3 runs to 15 residues. Trimming removed 6 bases from V and 2 bases from J; junction bases left unmatched: 8. CDR3 amino acids: CASRSTSETQETQYF. CDR3 nucleotides: TGTGCCAGCAGGTCGACTAGCGAGACGCAAGAGACCCAGTACTTC.

The chain combines TRBV28 with TRBJ1-1, with TRBD1 as a possible D gene (5 bases). The CDR3 loop spans 11 amino acids. Germline V gene sequence: CDR1 MDHEN, CDR2 SYDVKM. V dropped 8 bases and J dropped 6 bases, with 10 bases sitting between them. In DNA form, the CDR3 reads TGTGCCAGCGGGGGGATGCCTGAAGCTTTCTTT. This sequence encodes CASGGMPEAFF.

This chain joins TRBV19 and TRBJ1-1; a possible D gene is TRBD1 (5 bases). Trimming shortened V by 8 bases and J by 5 bases, and 18 bases separated the two germline ends. The CDR3 length is 14 residues. The germline CDR1 and CDR2 sequences are LNHDA and SQIVND (reference sequence). The CDR3 coding sequence is TGTGCCAGTGGTAGGCCGGGCGCAGGGACTGAAGCTTTCTTT. This gives the protein CASGRPGAGTEAFF.

Turning to this clone: The sample holds other DNA sequences that translate to the same CDR3. The rearrangement uses TRBV9 and TRBJ2-1; TRBD1 agrees at 7 bases. Losses at the gene ends were 2 bases for V and 4 bases for J; bases not matched to a gene: 3. The CDR3 is 14 residues long. Germline lookup yields CDR1 SGDLS and CDR2 YYNGEE. The CDR3 bases are TGTGCCAGCAGCGTTCGGGACAGTTACAATGAGCAGTTCTTC. This codes for CASSVRDSYNEQFF.

The chain combines TRBV5-1 with TRBJ1-2, with 9 bases aligning to TRBD1. The junction had 4 bases not matched to a gene; V was cut back by 1 base and J by 3 bases. There are 15 residues in the CDR3. Per germline, CDR1 SGHRS and CDR2 YFSETQ. The CDR3 sequence is CASSLSDRGYYGYTF. Written as DNA, the CDR3 is TGCGCCAGCAGCTTGTCGGACAGGGGATACTATGGCTACACCTTC.

The genes are TRBV10-3 and TRBJ1-2; no reliable D call. The germline V gene has CDR1 ENHRY and CDR2 SYGVKD. V gave up 0 bases and J gave up 8 bases, with 13 bases separating them. The CDR3 loop spans 14 amino acids. CDR3 residues: CAISESPGPSGYTF. The CDR3 DNA is TGTGCCATCAGTGAGTCGCCAGGCCCCTCGGGCTACACCTTC.

The chain uses TRBV20-1 and TRBJ2-1; the D gene could be TRBD1 or TRBD2 (5 bases each). This CDR3 has 11 amino acids. The germline CDR1 and CDR2 sequences are DFQATT and SNEGSKA (reference sequence). The V gene lost 6 bases and the J gene lost 9 bases, with 12 bases spanning the gap. CDR3 loop: CSAQRDREQFF. CDR3 DNA sequence: TGCAGTGCGCAGAGGGACCGTGAGCAGTTCTTC.

The chain couples TRBV11-2 to TRBJ2-2; a possible D gene is TRBD1 (6 bases). Germline CDR1 and CDR2: SGHAT and FQNNGV. Trimming shortened V by 4 bases and J by 3 bases, and 15 bases separated the two germline ends. The CDR3 extends over 16 amino acids. CDR3 amino acids: CASSSLWDIYTGELFF. The CDR3 DNA sequence: TGTGCCAGCAGCTCACTTTGGGACATCTACACCGGGGAGCTGTTTTTT.

This clone has more than one count but fewer than ten. The chain is built from TRBV2 and TRBJ1-2; TRBD1 is a possible D gene (5 bases). Germline V lookup: CDR1 SNHLY, CDR2 FYNNEI. V dropped 4 bases and J dropped 8 bases, with 14 bases sitting between them. The CDR3 contains 13 residues. CDR3: CASSGDRQSGYTF. CDR3 DNA sequence: TGTGCCAGCAGTGGGGATAGACAGAGCGGCTACACCTTC.

DNA of the CDR3: TGTGCCAGCAGTGAAGAGGACAGGGACTACAATGAGCAGTTCTTC. Translated: CASSEEDRDYNEQFF. This sequence joins TRBV6-1 and TRBJ2-1, with TRBD1 identical over 8 bases. The CDR3 sequence is 15 residues long. With 1 base clipped from V and 3 bases from J, the junction kept 2 bases outside the gene matches. The V gene's germline CDR1 is MNHNS and CDR2 SASEGT.

The chain recombines TRBV7-3 with TRBJ2-3; the D gene is possibly TRBD2 (5 bases). V was shortened by 3 bases and J by 4 bases, with 17 bases between the two germline ends. CDR1 and CDR2 from the germline V gene are SGHTA and FQGTGA. The CDR3 has 16 residues. The CDR3: CASSFQLAGGADTQYF. The CDR3 region has the DNA TGTGCCAGCAGCTTCCAATTGGCGGGTGGGGCAGATACGCAGTATTTT.

Only one count was recorded for this clone. This chain connects TRBV30 to TRBJ2-2; TRBD1 or TRBD2 may be the D gene (5 bases each). Germline V gene sequence: CDR1 GTSNPN, CDR2 SVGIG (reference sequence). V dropped 1 base and J dropped 8 bases, with 11 bases sitting between them. The CDR3 is 13 residues long. The CDR3 protein is CAWSAGARGELFF. DNA of the CDR3: TGTGCCTGGAGTGCCGGGGCCCGAGGGGAGCTGTTTTTT. The variable domain in full, completed from reference TRBV30 and TRBJ2-2, reads SQTIHQWPATLVQPVGSPLSLECTVEGTSNPNLYWYRQAAGRGLQLLFYSVGIGQISSEVPQNLSASRPQDRQFILSSKKLLLSDSGFYLCAWSAGARGELFFGEGSRLTVL.

This clone was counted once. The rearrangement links TRBV5-5 to TRBJ1-2; TRBD1 might be the D (5 bases). Germline V gene data show CDR1 as SGHKS and CDR2 as YYEKEE (reference sequence). V shed 0 bases and J shed 7 bases, with 19 bases lying between them. This CDR3 is 16 amino acids long. The CDR3 DNA is TGTGCCAGCAGCTTGGTTCCGGGAACCCTGGGGGGTGGCTACACCTTC. It encodes CASSLVPGTLGGGYTF.

This clone was counted a single time. This chain uses TRBV7-2 with TRBJ2-5, with a weak D call TRBD1 (5 bases). The CDR3 length is 15 residues. V lost 2 bases and J lost 5, with 15 bases in between. Germline CDR1 is SGHTA and CDR2 is FQGNSA. CDR3 nucleotide sequence: TGTGCCAGCAGCTTACAGCAGGGTGGTTGGGAGACCCAGTACTTC. As protein: CASSLQQGGWETQYF.

The chain has TRBV6-5 and TRBJ1-5; D remains unclear. The length of the CDR3 is 16 residues. V was cut by 4 bases and J by 2 bases, with 15 bases left in between. From germline, CDR1 is MNHEY and CDR2 SVGAGI. The CDR3 is CASSLVPGSGNQPQHF. CDR3 sequence (DNA): TGTGCCAGCAGTTTGGTTCCCGGGTCGGGCAATCAGCCCCAGCATTTT.

This clone has just one count. This chain connects TRBV7-9 to TRBJ1-1, with D hard to call. Germline lookup yields CDR1 SEHNR and CDR2 FQNEAQ (reference sequence). The length of the CDR3 is 13 residues. V lost 5 bases, J lost 1 base, and 8 bases lay in between. CDR3 DNA sequence: TGTGCCAGCAGCGTAGAGCGGAACACTGAAGCTTTCTTT. This codes for CASSVERNTEAFF.

The rearrangement uses TRBV5-6 and TRBJ1-2; 7 bases match TRBD1. The CDR3 has 14 amino acids. CDR1 is SGHDT and CDR2 is YYEEEE in the germline V gene. The V segment lost 7 bases and the J segment 6 bases; nucleotides outside the gene matches: 12. The CDR3 loop is CASAPQGLPDGYTF. Here the CDR3 DNA reads TGTGCCAGCGCACCACAGGGGTTGCCGGATGGCTACACCTTC. Full variable domain (rest looked up from reference TRBV5-6 and TRBJ1-2): DAGVTQSPTHLIKTRGQQVTLRCSPKSGHDTVSWYQQALGQGPQFIFQYYEEEERQRGNFPDRFSGHQFPNYSSELNVNALLLGDSALYLCASAPQGLPDGYTFGSGTRLTVV.

The V and J genes are TRBV5-1 and TRBJ2-5; the D is unclear. The germline CDR1 and CDR2 sequences are SGHRS and YFSETQ. V lost 1 base and J lost 4, with 5 bases in between. There are 12 residues in the CDR3. Written as DNA, the CDR3 is TGCGCCAGCAGCTTGCAGTCAGAGACCCAGTACTTC. It is translated as CASSLQSETQYF.

The CDR3 bases are TGTGCCAGCAGCTTGGAACGGGCACTCGGGGAAACCTATGGCTACACCTTC. As protein: CASSLERALGETYGYTF. The rearrangement links TRBV5-4 to TRBJ1-2; D uncertain. The CDR3 extends over 17 amino acids. The germline CDR1 and CDR2 sequences are SGHNT and YYREEE (reference sequence). V lost 0 bases, J lost 4 bases, and 19 bases lay in between.

This chain joins TRBV15 and TRBJ2-6; D is undetermined. This CDR3 has 13 residues. With 8 bases removed from V and 0 bases from J, the gap between germline ends came to 5 bases. CDR1 is LNHNV and CDR2 is YYDKDF in the germline V gene (reference sequence). This CDR3 is CATVLSGANVLTF. CDR3 coding DNA: TGTGCCACCGTCCTCTCTGGGGCCAACGTCCTGACTTTC.

The V gene is TRBV29-1, the J gene TRBJ2-3, with 10 bases that match TRBD2. CDR1 and CDR2 from the germline V gene are SQVTM and ANQGSEA. Losses at the gene ends were 1 base for V and 6 bases for J; bases not matched to a gene: 7. CDR3 size: 15 residues. In DNA form, the CDR3 reads TGCAGCGTTGAAGGTCGAGCGGGAGGGCTGGATACGCAGTATTTT. Protein: CSVEGRAGGLDTQYF.

The rearrangement joins TRBV5-1 to TRBJ2-3, with 9 bases identical to TRBD1. Germline values: CDR1 SGHRS, CDR2 YFSETQ. J gave up 6 bases and V 2 bases, and 4 bases lay outside the gene matches. This CDR3 is built from 14 residues. For the CDR3, the DNA is TGCGCCAGCAGCTTACAGGGGGCTGGGGATACGCAGTATTTT. Translated, it gives CASSLQGAGDTQYF.

The chain links TRBV12-5 to TRBJ2-3; D unclear. This CDR3 spans 14 amino acids. The V end was cut by 5 bases, the J end by 2 bases, with 11 bases between. Germline CDR1 LGHNT, CDR2 FRNRAP. The CDR3: CASGTGRATDTQYF. CDR3 bases: TGTGCTAGTGGTACCGGCCGTGCCACAGATACGCAGTATTTT.

V is TRBV28 and J is TRBJ1-5, with D maybe TRBD1 (5 bases). With 2 bases removed from V and 6 bases from J, the gap between germline ends came to 14 bases. This CDR3 contains 15 residues. CDR1 is MDHEN, CDR2 SYDVKM, per germline. CDR3 sequence: CASSLGTQGIQPQHF. CDR3 in DNA: TGTGCCAGCAGTTTAGGGACCCAGGGAATTCAGCCCCAGCATTTT.

The chain recombines TRBV9 with TRBJ2-1, with a possible D match to TRBD1 (6 bases). The germline V and J ends were trimmed by 0 bases and 5 bases, with 18 bases remaining between them. Germline loops: CDR1 SGDLS, CDR2 YYNGEE. There are 17 residues in the CDR3. The CDR3 nucleotides are TGTGCCAGCAGCGTAGATGAGGGGGTCGTGAAAAACAATGAGCAGTTCTTC. This encodes CASSVDEGVVKNNEQFF. Variable domain in full (rest from reference TRBV9 and TRBJ2-1): DSGVTQTPKHLITATGQRVTLRCSPRSGDLSVYWYQQSLDQGLQFLIQYYNGEERAKGNILERFSAQQFPDLHSELNLSSLELGDSALYFCASSVDEGVVKNNEQFFGPGTRLTVL.